The rows below give T cell receptor beta chains drawn from one sample of a study of T cell responses to AZD1222 COVID-19 vaccine. TCRdb's table, derived via immunoSEQ multiplex PCR, lists solely in-frame clones and lacks some. The repertoire has around 100,000 clones, over 75% of them found once; the top ten carry roughly a sixth. The source material was peripheral blood, sampled on day 0 of AZD1222 vaccination. All receptors come from an adult in good health. Both conserved end residues are part of each CDR3. The D gene is left open where the match is weak. Some rows mark clone size as missing; the rest say once, few, many or name a class of expanded clone.

NA | TRBJ1-2 | NA | TRBV3-1/TRBV3-2 | TGTGCCAGCAGCCTAATGGGGGGTCCCTATGGCTACACCTTC | CASSLMGGPYGYTF
TRBD1 | TRBJ2-3 | NA | TRBV5-1 | TGCGCCAGCAGCCAAGGACAGGGGGCGCAGTATTTT | CASSQGQGAQYF
TRBD1 | TRBJ2-1 | NA | TRBV27 | TGTGCCAGCAGTTTCACGGGACAGGTCTACCCGTCCCGGGAGCAGTTCTTC | CASSFTGQVYPSREQFF
NA | TRBJ1-1 | NA | TRBV5-1 | TGCGCCAGCAGCCCCCGGGGAGGGTTGAACACTGAAGCTTTCTTT | CASSPRGGLNTEAFF
NA | TRBJ2-5 | NA | TRBV7-9 | TGTGCCAGCAGCCAGGAGGGGATTGCCCGGGGGCAAGAGACCCAGTACTTC | CASSQEGIARGQETQYF
NA | TRBJ2-7 | few | TRBV11-3 | TGTGCCAGCAGCTTAGGCTGGGATGGATACGAGCAGTACTTC | CASSLGWDGYEQYF
TRBD2 | TRBJ2-3 | NA | TRBV10-3 | TGTGCCATATCCGGACTAGCGGGGGAAGGTACGCAGTATTTT | CAISGLAGEGTQYF
TRBD2 | TRBJ2-1 | NA | TRBV2 | TGTGCCAGCATCCGACTAGCGGGGGGGCAAGATGAGCAGTTCTTC | CASIRLAGGQDEQFF
NA | TRBJ2-1 | NA | TRBV3-1/TRBV3-2 | TGTGCCAGCAGCCAAGAGTCCGGGGGCGATGAGCAGTTCTTC | CASSQESGGDEQFF
NA | TRBJ1-1 | NA | TRBV3-1/TRBV3-2 | TGTGCCAGCAGCCGATCCGAGACAGCGAACACTGAAGCTTTCTTT | CASSRSETANTEAFF
TRBD1 | TRBJ2-2 | NA | TRBV4-1 | TGCGCCAGCAGCCAATTCCGAGTAACAGGGGACACCGGGGAGCTGTTTTTT | CASSQFRVTGDTGELFF
NA | TRBJ1-1 | NA | TRBV19 | TGTGCCAGTGCGACAGGCCTGAACACTGAAGCTTTCTTT | CASATGLNTEAFF
TRBD1 | TRBJ1-2 | NA | TRBV29-1 | TGCAGCGTTACAACCGGGACAGGGGGCAGTGGCTACACCTTC | CSVTTGTGGSGYTF
NA | TRBJ1-2 | NA | TRBV3-1/TRBV3-2 | TGTGCCAGCAGCCAAGATTGGCGCAGTACCTATGGCTACACCTTC | CASSQDWRSTYGYTF
NA | TRBJ1-2 | few | TRBV18 | TGTGCCAGCTCACCACCTGAGGACATTCGCGGCTACACCTTC | CASSPPEDIRGYTF
NA | TRBJ1-5 | NA | TRBV6-2/TRBV6-3 | TGTGCCAGCAGTTACTCTGGGAGATATAGCAATCAGCCCCAGCATTTT | CASSYSGRYSNQPQHF